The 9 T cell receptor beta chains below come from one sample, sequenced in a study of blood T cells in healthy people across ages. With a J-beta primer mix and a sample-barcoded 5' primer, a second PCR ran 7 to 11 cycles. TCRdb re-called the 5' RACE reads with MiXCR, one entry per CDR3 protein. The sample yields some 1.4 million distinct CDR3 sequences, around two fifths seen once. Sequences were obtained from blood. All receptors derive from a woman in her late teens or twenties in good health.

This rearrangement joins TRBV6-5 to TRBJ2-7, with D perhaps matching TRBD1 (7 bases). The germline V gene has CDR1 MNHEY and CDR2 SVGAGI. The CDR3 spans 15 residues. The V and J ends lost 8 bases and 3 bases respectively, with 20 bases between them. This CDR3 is CASGTAAGGLYEQYF. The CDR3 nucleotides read TGTGCCAGCGGGACCGCGGCAGGGGGGCTCTACGAGCAGTACTTC.

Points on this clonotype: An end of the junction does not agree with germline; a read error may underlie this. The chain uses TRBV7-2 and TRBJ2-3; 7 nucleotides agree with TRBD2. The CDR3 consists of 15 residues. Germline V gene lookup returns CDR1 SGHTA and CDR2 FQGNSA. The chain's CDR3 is CASSLDPSGADTQYF. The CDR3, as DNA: TGTGCCAGTAGCTTAGACCCTAGCGGCGCAGATACGCAGTATTTT.

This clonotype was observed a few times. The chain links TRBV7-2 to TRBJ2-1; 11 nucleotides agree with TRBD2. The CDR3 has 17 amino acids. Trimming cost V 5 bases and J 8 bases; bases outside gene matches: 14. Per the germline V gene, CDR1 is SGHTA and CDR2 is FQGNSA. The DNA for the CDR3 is TGTGCCAGCAGCCCCCCGACCGGGACTAGCGGCTTCGATGAGCAGTTCTTC. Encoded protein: CASSPPTGTSGFDEQFF.

This chain's CDR3 is CASTRTVGETQYF. CDR3 nucleotide sequence: TGTGCCAGCACCAGGACTGTGGGGGAGACCCAGTACTTC. V and J are TRBV6-5 and TRBJ2-7, with D maybe TRBD2 (5 bases). The end of the DNA fits TRBJ2-5 better, so the J call may be wrong. CDR1 and CDR2 (germline): MNHEY, SVGAGI. The CDR3 contains 13 residues.

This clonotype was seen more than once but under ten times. CDR3 sequence (DNA): TGCGCCAGCAGCCAAGAACCGGGACTAGCGGAGAACACCGGGGAGCTGTTTTTT. This sequence encodes CASSQEPGLAENTGELFF. The chain couples TRBV4-1 to TRBJ2-2, with TRBD2 identical over 11 bases. Germline V gene data show CDR1 as MGHRA and CDR2 as YSYEKL. J gave up 1 base and V 0 bases, and 4 bases lay outside the gene matches. The CDR3 is 18 residues long.

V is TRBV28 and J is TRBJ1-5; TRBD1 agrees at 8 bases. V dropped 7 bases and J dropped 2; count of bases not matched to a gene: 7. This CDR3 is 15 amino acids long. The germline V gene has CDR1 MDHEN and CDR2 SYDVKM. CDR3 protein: CASTDRGEGNQPQHF. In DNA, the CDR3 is TGTGCCAGCACCGACAGGGGAGAGGGCAATCAGCCCCAGCATTTT.

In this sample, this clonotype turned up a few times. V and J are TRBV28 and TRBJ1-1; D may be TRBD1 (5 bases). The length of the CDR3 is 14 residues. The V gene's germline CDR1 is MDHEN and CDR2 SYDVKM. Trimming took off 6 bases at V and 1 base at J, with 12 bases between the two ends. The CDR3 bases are TGTGCCAGCAGGTCAAGGGGAAAGAACACTGAAGCTTTCTTT. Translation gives CASRSRGKNTEAFF.

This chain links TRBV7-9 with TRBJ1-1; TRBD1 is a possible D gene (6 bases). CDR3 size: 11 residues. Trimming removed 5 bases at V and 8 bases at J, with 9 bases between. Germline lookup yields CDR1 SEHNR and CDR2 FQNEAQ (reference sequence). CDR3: CASSEQGEAFF. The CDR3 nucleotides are TGTGCCAGCAGCGAACAGGGAGAAGCTTTCTTT.

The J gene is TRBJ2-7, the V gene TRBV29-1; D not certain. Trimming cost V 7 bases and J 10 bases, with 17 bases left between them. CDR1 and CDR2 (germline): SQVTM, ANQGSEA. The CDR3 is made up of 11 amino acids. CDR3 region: CSGHGVGIQYF. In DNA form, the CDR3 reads TGCAGCGGACATGGAGTGGGTATCCAGTACTTC.